The 9 T cell receptor beta chains below all came from one sample that was sequenced in a study of T cells in tumors after PD-1 blockade. Repertoires were generated with immunoSEQ multiplex PCR, while TCRdb's copy carries only in-frame clones and drops some. The top ten clones hold under 40% of a sample with 11,000 to 15,000 clones, about 66% of them seen once. This specimen was tumor tissue, taken after anti-PD-1 treatment. These receptors all stem from a human donor with cutaneous squamous cell carcinoma.

This chain uses TRBV30 with TRBJ2-5, with 14 nucleotides matching TRBD2. Germline V CDR1 and CDR2: GTSNPN, SVGIG (reference sequence). V shed 2 bases and J 5 bases; nucleotides not matched to a gene: 1. This CDR3 contains 14 residues. The CDR3 loop reads CAWSRLAGGETQYF. The CDR3 DNA reads as TGTGCCTGGAGTCGACTAGCGGGGGGGGAGACCCAGTACTTC.

This clone is classed as medium-sized. The genes are TRBV18 and TRBJ1-6; 9 nucleotides align to TRBD1. The germline CDR1 and CDR2 sequences are KGHSH and LQKENI. The CDR3 loop spans 13 amino acids. Germline trimming cut 6 bases from V and 6 bases from J; bases unmatched to any gene: 0. Here the CDR3 reads CASSTGGNSPLHF. The DNA of the CDR3 is TGTGCCAGCTCGACAGGGGGTAATTCACCCCTCCACTTT. The full variable domain, its missing parts supplied by reference TRBV18 and TRBJ1-6, is NAGVMQNPRHLVRRRGQEARLRCSPMKGHSHVYWYRQLPEEGLKFMVYLQKENIIDESGMPKERFSAEFPKEGPSILRIQQVVRGDSAAYFCASSTGGNSPLHFGNGTRLTVT.

The chain combines TRBV10-3 with TRBJ2-1, with 7 bases that match TRBD1. Germline V lookup: CDR1 ENHRY, CDR2 SYGVKD. V dropped 11 bases and J dropped 5; count of bases not matched to a gene: 21. The CDR3 loop spans 17 amino acids. For the CDR3, the DNA is TGTGCCTTACGGCGCGGTGAGACAGGGAGCAACCACAATGAGCAGTTCTTC. Translating it yields CALRRGETGSNHNEQFF.

The gene calls are TRBV3-1 (or the pseudogene TRBV3-2) and TRBJ2-7, with no clear D. V was clipped by 4 bases and J by 6 bases, with 7 bases between them. CDR1 and CDR2 from the germline V gene are LGHDT and YNNKEL (reference sequence). The CDR3 consists of 11 residues. The CDR3 DNA is TGTGCCAGCAGCCTTAACTTCGAGCAGTACTTC. This sequence encodes CASSLNFEQYF.

The chain carries TRBV7-9 and TRBJ2-7; 10 bases line up with TRBD1. The CDR3 covers 16 residues. Germline V gene sequence: CDR1 SEHNR, CDR2 FQNEAQ (reference sequence). Trimming at V came to 5 bases and at J to 6 bases, leaving 13 bases not matched to a gene. The CDR3 loop is CASSPLLTGGEGEQYF. The CDR3 nucleotides are TGTGCCAGCAGCCCCCTCTTGACAGGGGGCGAGGGCGAGCAGTACTTC.

This clone was counted a few times. The J gene is TRBJ2-7, the V gene TRBV5-4; 8 nucleotides line up with TRBD2. V lost 4 bases to trimming and J lost 1 base; unmatched junction nucleotides: 4. The germline CDR1 and CDR2 sequences are SGHNT and YYREEE (reference sequence). The CDR3 covers 14 residues. The CDR3 protein is CASSPTSESYEQYF. The CDR3 region has the DNA TGTGCCAGCAGCCCGACTAGCGAATCCTACGAGCAGTACTTC.

The chain carries TRBV3-1 (or the pseudogene TRBV3-2) and TRBJ2-7; D could derive from TRBD1 or TRBD2 (7 bases each). CDR3 length equals 12 residues. The V gene's germline CDR1 is LGHDT and CDR2 YNNKEL (reference sequence). V lost 8 bases and J 6 bases, leaving 14 bases between the germline ends. CDR3 region: CASGEGAIEQYF. CDR3 DNA sequence: TGTGCCAGCGGGGAGGGGGCGATCGAGCAGTACTTC.

This clone has just a few counts. This chain connects TRBV10-2 to TRBJ1-6; D is unclear. V lost 11 bases, J lost 11 bases, and 19 bases lay in between. The CDR3 is made up of 13 amino acids. Germline V gives CDR1 WSHSY, CDR2 SAAADI. DNA for the CDR3: TGCGCCCGATTACCCCGTCCGGAGGCACCCCTCCACTTT. Translation: CARLPRPEAPLHF.

The rearrangement joins TRBV28 to TRBJ2-7; 9 bases fit TRBD2. J was trimmed by 2 bases and V by 4 bases; bases with no gene match: 18. This CDR3 has 19 amino acids. Germline CDR1 is MDHEN and CDR2 is SYDVKM. The CDR3 bases are TGTGCCAGCAGTTCCAGGGGACTAGCATATTCGGGGGGGGCCTACGAGCAGTACTTC. Translation gives CASSSRGLAYSGGAYEQYF.